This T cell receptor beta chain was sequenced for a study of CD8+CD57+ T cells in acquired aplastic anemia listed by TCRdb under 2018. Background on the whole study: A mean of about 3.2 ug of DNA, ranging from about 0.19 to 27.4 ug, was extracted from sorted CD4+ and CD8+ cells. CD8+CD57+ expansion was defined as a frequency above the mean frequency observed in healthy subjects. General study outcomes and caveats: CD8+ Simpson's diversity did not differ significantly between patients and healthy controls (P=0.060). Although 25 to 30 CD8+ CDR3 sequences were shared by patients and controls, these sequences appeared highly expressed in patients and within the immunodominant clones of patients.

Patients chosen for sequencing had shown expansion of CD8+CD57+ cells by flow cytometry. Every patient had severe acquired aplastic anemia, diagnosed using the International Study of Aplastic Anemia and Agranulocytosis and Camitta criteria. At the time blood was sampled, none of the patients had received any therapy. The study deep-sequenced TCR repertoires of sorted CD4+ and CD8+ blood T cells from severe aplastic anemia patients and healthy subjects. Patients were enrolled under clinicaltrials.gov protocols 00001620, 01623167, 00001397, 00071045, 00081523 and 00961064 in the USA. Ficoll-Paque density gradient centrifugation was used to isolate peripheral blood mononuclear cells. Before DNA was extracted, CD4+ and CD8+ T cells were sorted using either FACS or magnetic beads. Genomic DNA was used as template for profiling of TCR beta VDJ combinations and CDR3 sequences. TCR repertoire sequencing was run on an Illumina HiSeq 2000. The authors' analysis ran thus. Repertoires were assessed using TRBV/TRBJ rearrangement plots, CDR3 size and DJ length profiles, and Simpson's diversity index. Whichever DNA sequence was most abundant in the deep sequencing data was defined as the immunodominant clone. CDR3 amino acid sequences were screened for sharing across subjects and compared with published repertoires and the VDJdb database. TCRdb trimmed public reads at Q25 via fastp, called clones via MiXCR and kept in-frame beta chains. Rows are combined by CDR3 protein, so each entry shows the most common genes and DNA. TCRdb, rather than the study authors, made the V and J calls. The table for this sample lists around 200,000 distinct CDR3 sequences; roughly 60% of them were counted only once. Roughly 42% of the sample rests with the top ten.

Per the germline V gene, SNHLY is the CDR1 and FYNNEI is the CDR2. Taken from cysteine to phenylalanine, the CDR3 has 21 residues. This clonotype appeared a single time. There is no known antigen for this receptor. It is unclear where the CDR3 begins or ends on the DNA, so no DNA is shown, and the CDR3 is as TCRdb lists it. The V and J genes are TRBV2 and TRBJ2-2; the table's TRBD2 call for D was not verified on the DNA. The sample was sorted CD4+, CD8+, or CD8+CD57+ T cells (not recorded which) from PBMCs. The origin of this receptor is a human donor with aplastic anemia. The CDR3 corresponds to CASSVRDYEQYFGPGHRGAFF.